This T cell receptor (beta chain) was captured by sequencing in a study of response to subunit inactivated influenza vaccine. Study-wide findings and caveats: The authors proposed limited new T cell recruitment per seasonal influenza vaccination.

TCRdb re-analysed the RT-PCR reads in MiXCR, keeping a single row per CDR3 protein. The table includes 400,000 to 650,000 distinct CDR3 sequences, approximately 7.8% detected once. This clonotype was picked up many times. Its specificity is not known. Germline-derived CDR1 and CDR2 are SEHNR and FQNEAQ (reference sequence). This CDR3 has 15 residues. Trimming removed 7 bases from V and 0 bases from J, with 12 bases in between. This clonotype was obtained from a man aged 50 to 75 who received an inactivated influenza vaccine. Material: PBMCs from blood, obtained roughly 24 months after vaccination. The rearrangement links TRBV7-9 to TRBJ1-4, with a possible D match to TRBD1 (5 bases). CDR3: CASTPGGATNEKLFF. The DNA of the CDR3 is TGTGCCAGCACCCCGGGGGGGGCAACTAATGAAAAACTGTTTTTT.